One and the same sample provided the 6 T cell receptor beta chains below, sequenced in a study of T cells in Graves' hyperthyroidism and ophthalmopathy. What was amplified from RNA transcripts were TCR beta CDR3 regions. First-round RT-PCR of the TCR CDR3 relied on the HTBI primer set. Using its own MiXCR run on the multiplex PCR reads, TCRdb lists one record per CDR3 protein. The sample has under 350,000 distinct CDR3 sequences; roughly an eighth are singletons. Sequencing input: blood. The source is a woman aged 40 to 50 with Graves' ophthalmopathy.

This clonotype was counted ten times or more. V usage is TRBV2 and J usage is TRBJ2-1, with TRBD2 identical over 7 bases. This CDR3 is built from 16 residues. CDR1 is SNHLY and CDR2 is FYNNEI in the germline V gene. V lost 6 bases to trimming and J lost 10 bases; unmatched junction nucleotides: 18. The CDR3 spells CASRRIGAGSPTEQFF. CDR3 DNA: TGTGCCAGCAGGAGGATTGGAGCGGGGTCCCCTACGGAGCAGTTCTTC.

The chain joins TRBV15 to TRBJ2-5, with D unclear. The germline V and J ends were trimmed by 3 bases and 5 bases, with 10 bases remaining between them. Germline lookup yields CDR1 LNHNV and CDR2 YYDKDF (reference sequence). CDR3 size: 13 residues. The CDR3 protein is CATSRVSLETQYF. CDR3 sequence (DNA): TGTGCCACCAGCAGGGTATCATTGGAGACCCAGTACTTC.

This clonotype was seen at least ten times. J is TRBJ2-3 and V is TRBV11-2; D ambiguous. The germline gives CDR1 SGHAT, CDR2 FQNNGV. Trimming removed 2 bases from V and 5 bases from J, with 5 bases in between. CDR3 length: 12 residues. DNA for the CDR3: TGTGCCAGCAGCTTAAGTCTAGATACGCAGTATTTT. Translating it yields CASSLSLDTQYF.

This clonotype has at least ten counts. This chain connects TRBV20-1 to TRBJ2-1, with TRBD2 matching 14 bases. The CDR3 has 18 residues. CDR1 DFQATT and CDR2 SNEGSKA come from the germline V gene (reference sequence). The ends lost 8 bases at V and 2 bases at J; junction bases unmatched: 14. DNA for the CDR3: TGCAGTTACCGTCCCGGGACTAGCGGGGGAATTCCCTACAATGAGCAGTTCTTC. This translates into CSYRPGTSGGIPYNEQFF.

This clonotype was found many times. This sequence joins TRBV20-1 and TRBJ1-5; D is unclear. Germline CDR1 DFQATT, CDR2 SNEGSKA (reference sequence). The CDR3 runs 12 residues. The germline V and J ends were trimmed by 3 bases and 5 bases, with 8 bases remaining between them. CDR3 amino acids: CSASDPDQPQHF. The CDR3, as DNA: TGCAGTGCTAGCGACCCCGATCAGCCCCAGCATTTT.

This clonotype was found many times. The gene calls are TRBV28 and TRBJ2-1; D unclear. V was clipped by 5 bases and J by 5 bases, with 10 bases between them. Germline V gene data show CDR1 as MDHEN and CDR2 as SYDVKM. This CDR3 is 13 amino acids long. This chain's CDR3 is CASSADSHNEQFF. DNA of the CDR3: TGTGCCAGCAGTGCCGATAGCCACAATGAGCAGTTCTTC.